The 17 T cell receptor beta chains below were found in one sample sequenced in a study of T-cell reconstitution after alpha-beta-depleted transplantation in children. Preparing the TCRbeta library involved the use of unique molecular identifiers. TCRdb reanalysed the PCR reads using MiXCR and keeps one entry per CDR3 protein. The table records approximately 400,000 distinct CDR3 sequences, around 9.9% of them present only once. The sample here was PBMCs from the stem cell graft donor, taken from the stem cell graft. The receptor set was obtained from a human donor who donated a stem cell graft to a child with acute myeloid leukemia.

This clonotype was seen ten or more times. The V gene is TRBV9, the J gene TRBJ1-5; 11 bases fit TRBD1. Germline loops: CDR1 SGDLS, CDR2 YYNGEE. After removal of 0 bases from V and 4 bases from J, the junction contained 12 bases not matched to a gene. The CDR3 is 19 amino acids. The CDR3 protein is CASSVASGGGTGGNQPQHF. CDR3 in DNA: TGTGCCAGCAGCGTAGCCTCTGGGGGGGGGACAGGGGGAAATCAGCCCCAGCATTTT.

This chain connects TRBV13 to TRBJ2-1; 8 bases agree with TRBD1. The CDR3 is made up of 17 amino acids. Germline V lookup: CDR1 PRHDT, CDR2 FYEKMQ (reference sequence). J gave up 4 bases and V 1 base, and 9 bases lay outside the gene matches. The CDR3: CASSLAGTGILYNEQFF. The CDR3 nucleotides read TGTGCCAGCAGCTTAGCGGGGACAGGAATACTGTACAATGAGCAGTTCTTC. Together with reference TRBV13 and TRBJ2-1, the CDR3 gives the full variable domain: AAGVIQSPRHLIKEKRETATLKCYPIPRHDTVYWYQQGPGQDPQFLISFYEKMQSDKGSIPDRFSAQQFSDYHSELNMSSLELGDSALYFCASSLAGTGILYNEQFFGPGTRLTVL.

This clonotype was detected only a few times. This chain connects TRBV12-3 or TRBV12-4 to TRBJ2-1; TRBD2 matches at 7 bases. The ends lost 5 bases at V and 2 bases at J; junction bases unmatched: 6. CDR3 size: 15 residues. The CDR3 sequence: CASSIREGPYNEQFF. In DNA, the CDR3 is TGTGCCAGCAGTATCAGGGAGGGCCCCTACAATGAGCAGTTCTTC.

Many counts were recorded for this clonotype. V usage is TRBV10-3 and J usage is TRBJ2-2; D may match TRBD1 or TRBD2 (7 bases each). CDR1 is ENHRY and CDR2 is SYGVKD in the germline V gene. V was pared by 7 bases and J by 3 bases, with 12 bases between. The CDR3 sequence is 14 residues long. Here the CDR3 DNA reads TGTGCCATCAACCAGGGGGGGGACACCGGGGAGCTGTTTTTT. Protein sequence: CAINQGGDTGELFF.

This clonotype was seen only a few times. The J gene is TRBJ2-2, the V gene TRBV19; D could derive from TRBD1 or TRBD2 (5 bases each). Looked up from germline, CDR1 is LNHDA and CDR2 is SQIVND (reference sequence). There are 15 residues in the CDR3. V lost 3 bases and J lost 6, with 14 bases in between. CDR3 nucleotides: TGTGCCAGTAGTATGCGGCACGAGGGGCCCGGGGAGCTGTTTTTT. Translated: CASSMRHEGPGELFF.

This clonotype was detected a few times. This rearrangement joins TRBV10-3 to TRBJ1-5; D not certain. Germline values: CDR1 ENHRY, CDR2 SYGVKD. Trimming cost V 0 bases and J 1 base, with 13 bases left between them. This CDR3 is 17 amino acids long. CDR3 sequence (DNA): TGTGCCATCAGTGAGTCGGGAGATACCAGGAGCAATCAGCCCCAGCATTTT. Translation: CAISESGDTRSNQPQHF.

This clonotype was found a few times. This rearrangement joins TRBV20-1 to TRBJ2-7; D assignment may be TRBD1 or TRBD2 (5 bases each). V was pared by 0 bases and J by 6 bases, with 15 bases between. Germline-derived CDR1 and CDR2 are DFQATT and SNEGSKA (reference sequence). CDR3 length equals 14 residues. The CDR3 is CSARDPVGRAEQYV. The CDR3, as DNA: TGCAGTGCTAGAGATCCGGTGGGACGTGCCGAGCAGTACGTC.

About this clonotype itself: With a much larger clone just one base away, this may be a read error. The chain employs TRBV29-1 and TRBJ2-1, with D tentatively TRBD2 (6 bases). The germline gives CDR1 SQVTM, CDR2 ANQGSEA. The length of the CDR3 is 14 residues. V shed 6 bases and J shed 6 bases, with 18 bases lying between them. CDR3 DNA sequence: TGCAGCGTGACCTGGATGGCGGGATGCAATGAGCAGTTCTTC. It yields the protein CSVTWMAGCNEQFF.

The chain couples TRBV12-3 or TRBV12-4 to TRBJ1-3; weak D call: TRBD1 (5 bases). The CDR3 totals 13 residues. Trimming took 6 bases from V and 5 from J, leaving 11 bases between them. This chain's CDR3 is CASRTGGRNTIYF. DNA of the CDR3: TGTGCCAGCAGAACAGGCGGGAGAAACACCATATATTTT.

This clonotype was counted at least ten times. The chain carries TRBV29-1 and TRBJ2-5, with a possible D match to TRBD2 (6 bases). The CDR3 sequence is 11 residues long. Per germline, CDR1 SQVTM and CDR2 ANQGSEA. The CDR3 sequence is CHGQEGETQYF. DNA of the CDR3: TGCCACGGGCAGGAGGGGGAGACCCAGTACTTC.

The CDR3 DNA is TGCGCCAGCAGCCCCGTAGCGGGCAACTACAATGAGCAGTTCTTC. It translates to CASSPVAGNYNEQFF. This rearrangement joins TRBV5-1 to TRBJ2-1, with TRBD2 matching over 7 bases. V trimming: 4 bases; J trimming: 3 bases; junction bases outside the gene matches: 7. Germline V gives CDR1 SGHRS, CDR2 YFSETQ. The length of the CDR3 is 15 residues.

This clonotype was seen a handful of times. This chain connects TRBV10-3 to TRBJ2-5; D is unclear. This CDR3 is built from 13 residues. CDR1 and CDR2 (germline): ENHRY, SYGVKD. Trimming pared 3 bases from V and 3 bases from J, leaving 8 bases between. This chain's CDR3 is CAISEQREETQYF. In DNA form, the CDR3 reads TGTGCCATCAGTGAACAGCGCGAAGAGACCCAGTACTTC.

In this sample, this clonotype turned up a few times. This chain's CDR3 is CSASRASEYNEQFF. The CDR3 bases are TGCAGTGCTTCCAGGGCTAGCGAATACAATGAGCAGTTCTTC. The V call is TRBV20-1, the J call TRBJ2-1, with D perhaps matching TRBD2 (6 bases). V gave up 5 bases and J gave up 4 bases, with 15 bases separating them. The germline V gene has CDR1 DFQATT and CDR2 SNEGSKA (reference sequence). This CDR3 is 14 amino acids long.

The V call is TRBV7-2, the J call TRBJ1-5, with 11 bases matching TRBD1. The trim removed 1 base at V and 6 bases at J, leaving 2 bases unmatched. Germline loops: CDR1 SGHTA, CDR2 FQGNSA. This CDR3 is 15 amino acids long. The CDR3 DNA is TGTGCCAGCAGCTTAGGGGACAGGGGGAGTCAGCCCCAGCATTTT. It translates to CASSLGDRGSQPQHF.

The V and J genes are TRBV30 and TRBJ2-1; D ambiguous. The germline gives CDR1 GTSNPN, CDR2 SVGIG (reference sequence). This CDR3 region has 12 residues. Trimming left V 4 bases short and J 8 bases short, with 12 bases between. CDR3: CAWKVAIHEQFF. Written as DNA, the CDR3 is TGTGCCTGGAAGGTAGCTATCCATGAGCAGTTCTTC.

This clonotype has just a few counts. The genes are TRBV20-1 and TRBJ2-1; 11 bases are a match to TRBD2. CDR1 and CDR2 (germline): DFQATT, SNEGSKA (reference sequence). After removal of 5 bases from V and 7 bases from J, the junction contained 10 bases not matched to a gene. The CDR3 consists of 15 residues. As DNA, the CDR3 is TGCAGTGCTCCCAGGCCACTAGCGGGAGATAATGAGCAGTTCTTC. Translating gives CSAPRPLAGDNEQFF.

This clonotype was observed a few times. The chain links TRBV12-3 or TRBV12-4 to TRBJ2-5; TRBD1 matches 11 bases. With V trimmed by 1 base and J by 3 bases, 1 base remained unmatched. CDR3 size: 15 residues. The CDR3 DNA reads as TGTGCCAGCAGTTTAGGGACAGGGGGCGAAGAGACCCAGTACTTC. It translates to CASSLGTGGEETQYF.